One and the same sample provided the 20 T cell receptor beta chains below, sequenced in a study of neurological immune-mediated disorders. MiXCR was run by TCRdb on the 5' RACE reads, yielding one entry per CDR3 protein. The sample holds some 26,000 distinct CDR3 sequences, 3% to 3.5% seen once. Input material: PBMCs. All receptors derive from a woman aged 25-40 years with multiple sclerosis.

On this clonotype: With a much larger clone just one base away, this may be a read error. In DNA form, the CDR3 reads TGTGCCAGCAGGTTCGGACTCGGGAGAGAGCAGTACTTC. As protein: CASRFGLGREQYF. J is TRBJ2-7 and V is TRBV12-3 or TRBV12-4, with D maybe TRBD2 (6 bases). Trimming removed 6 bases at V and 7 bases at J, with 16 bases between. This CDR3 is 13 amino acids long.

This clonotype was seen at least ten times. The rearrangement links TRBV29-1 to TRBJ2-5; D tentatively fits TRBD1 or TRBD2 (5 bases each). Trimming removed 3 bases from V and 5 bases from J, with 10 bases in between. Per germline, CDR1 SQVTM and CDR2 ANQGSEA. CDR3 size: 12 residues. The CDR3 spells CSVDRDGETQYF. CDR3 in DNA: TGCAGCGTTGACAGGGACGGGGAGACCCAGTACTTC.

This clonotype occurred many times. V usage is TRBV27 and J usage is TRBJ2-7; 7 bases match TRBD2. The ends lost 9 bases at V and 6 bases at J; junction bases unmatched: 14. The CDR3 covers 14 residues. The germline gives CDR1 MNHEY, CDR2 SMNVEV (reference sequence). For the CDR3, the DNA is TGTGCCAGTTCGTCGGCGGGAGAAGGGCTCGAGCAGTACTTC. Translation: CASSSAGEGLEQYF.

With regard to this clonotype: A much larger clone differs by one base, so this may be a read error. This chain joins TRBV20-1 and TRBJ1-2, with D unclear. Germline V gene sequence: CDR1 DFQATT, CDR2 SNEGSKA (reference sequence). V shed 6 bases and J shed 5 bases, with 13 bases lying between them. The CDR3 contains 12 residues. CDR3 region: CSAMIKGYGYTF. DNA of the CDR3: TGCAGTGCGATGATTAAAGGGTATGGCTACACCTTC.

This clonotype was seen at least ten times. For the CDR3, the DNA is TGTGCCAGCAGACCTACCAGCGGGGGGCTCTCCGAGCAGTACTTC. Encoded protein: CASRPTSGGLSEQYF. The rearrangement joins TRBV7-2 to TRBJ2-7; 9 positions agree with TRBD2. The CDR3 sequence is 15 residues long. The V segment lost 6 bases and the J segment 6 bases; nucleotides outside the gene matches: 12. From germline, CDR1 is SGHTA and CDR2 FQGNSA.

This clonotype was observed many times. The V and J genes are TRBV12-3 or TRBV12-4 and TRBJ2-3, with a tentative D call TRBD2 (7 bases). Deletions cut 4 bases from V and 2 bases from J, with 13 bases between. This CDR3 has 15 amino acids. As DNA, the CDR3 is TGTGCCAGCAGTTCCTACGGGGGGCCCACAGATACGCAGTATTTT. Its translation is CASSSYGGPTDTQYF.

At least ten counts were recorded for this clonotype. This chain uses TRBV20-1 with TRBJ2-7, with D maybe TRBD2 (5 bases). The V gene lost 7 bases and the J gene lost 6 bases, with 16 bases spanning the gap. Germline lookup yields CDR1 DFQATT and CDR2 SNEGSKA (reference sequence). This CDR3 region has 12 residues. CDR3 sequence: CSVKRRSGEQYF. CDR3 in DNA: TGCAGTGTGAAAAGGAGGTCTGGCGAGCAGTACTTC.

This clonotype was observed at least ten times. V is TRBV20-1 and J is TRBJ1-2; D is unclear. This CDR3 contains 13 residues. V was shortened by 1 base and J by 2 bases, with 8 bases between the two germline ends. Per the germline V gene, CDR1 is DFQATT and CDR2 is SNEGSKA (reference sequence). As DNA, the CDR3 is TGCAGTGCTAGAGGGCAGGTAAACTATGGCTACACCTTC. Translated: CSARGQVNYGYTF.

In its sample, this clonotype was seen many times. The chain combines TRBV20-1 with TRBJ2-7; maybe TRBD2 (6 bases). V lost 5 bases and J lost 0, with 14 bases in between. CDR1 is DFQATT and CDR2 is SNEGSKA in the germline V gene (reference sequence). The CDR3 covers 14 residues. CDR3 in DNA: TGCAGTGCTCCGGGACTCTCGAGCTCCTACGAGCAGTACTTC. Amino acids: CSAPGLSSSYEQYF.

This clonotype has a count of ten or more. This chain connects TRBV28 to TRBJ1-5; 10 bases fit TRBD1. In germline, CDR1 is MDHEN, CDR2 SYDVKM. The CDR3 consists of 17 residues. Trimming cost V 5 bases and J 1 base; bases outside gene matches: 8. DNA of the CDR3: TGTGCCAGCAGTCCCGGGACAGGGGCTGGAAGCAATCAGCCCCAGCATTTT. Translating gives CASSPGTGAGSNQPQHF.

This clonotype has a count of ten or more. This chain links TRBV7-2 with TRBJ2-5; the match to TRBD2 covers 15 bases. V lost 5 bases, J lost 2 bases, and 3 bases stayed unmatched. The germline V gene encodes CDR1 SGHTA and CDR2 FQGNSA. The CDR3 covers 16 residues. CDR3: CASSPGLAGGQETQYF. For the CDR3, the DNA is TGTGCCAGCAGCCCCGGACTAGCGGGGGGGCAAGAGACCCAGTACTTC.

This clonotype occurred many times. The gene calls are TRBV5-5 and TRBJ2-5, with a tentative D call TRBD1 (6 bases). This CDR3 contains 14 residues. V was shortened by 4 bases and J by 2 bases, with 12 bases between the two germline ends. Looked up from germline, CDR1 is SGHKS and CDR2 is YYEKEE (reference sequence). The CDR3, as DNA: TGTGCCAGCAGCCCCGGACAGAATCAAGAGACCCAGTACTTC. Protein sequence: CASSPGQNQETQYF.

This clonotype was observed at least ten times. This chain joins TRBV7-2 and TRBJ2-6; unclear D gene. Germline V gene lookup returns CDR1 SGHTA and CDR2 FQGNSA. V was trimmed by 1 base and J by 4 bases, leaving 8 bases between them. The CDR3 totals 15 residues. The chain's CDR3 is CASSLDRAGANVLTF. Here the CDR3 DNA reads TGTGCCAGCAGCTTAGATAGGGCCGGGGCCAACGTCCTGACTTTC.

This clonotype was detected many times. A much larger clonotype is one base distant, so this may be a read error. The chain uses TRBV20-1 and TRBJ2-1, with D hard to call. CDR3 length equals 14 residues. Looked up from germline, CDR1 is DFQATT and CDR2 is SNEGSKA (reference sequence). The V end was cut by 0 bases, the J end by 4 bases, with 10 bases between. CDR3 coding DNA: TGCAGTGCTAGAGAGTCGGAACATTACAATGAGCAGTTCTTC. Protein sequence: CSARESEHYNEQFF.

By sample share, this clonotype is medium-sized. V gene TRBV4-1 combines with J gene TRBJ2-1; the match to TRBD2 covers 14 bases. V lost 4 bases, J lost 8 bases, and 4 bases stayed unmatched. Germline lookup yields CDR1 MGHRA and CDR2 YSYEKL. The CDR3 has 15 amino acids. DNA for the CDR3: TGCGCCAGCAGCCCGGGACTAGCGGGAGTAGATGAGCAGTTCTTC. Its translation: CASSPGLAGVDEQFF.

In this sample, this clonotype turned up many times. This sequence joins TRBV7-2 and TRBJ2-5; 8 nucleotides align to TRBD2. The J segment lost 7 bases and the V segment lost 3 bases, leaving 7 bases of the junction unmatched. In germline, CDR1 is SGHTA, CDR2 FQGNSA. The CDR3 totals 14 residues. The CDR3 protein is CASSFGGGAGTQYF. CDR3 DNA: TGTGCCAGCAGCTTCGGGGGGGGGGCTGGGACCCAGTACTTC.

This clonotype has just a few counts. The gene calls are TRBV6-5 and TRBJ2-1, with D unresolved. This CDR3 spans 13 amino acids. Germline V gene sequence: CDR1 MNHEY, CDR2 SVGAGI. V was shortened by 2 bases and J by 4 bases, with 6 bases between the two germline ends. The CDR3 DNA sequence: TGTGCCAGCAGTTACAACAAGTACAATGAGCAGTTCTTC. This codes for CASSYNKYNEQFF.

There are many counts of this clonotype. The genes are TRBV5-5 and TRBJ1-3; D not resolved. The CDR3 contains 15 residues. Germline values: CDR1 SGHKS, CDR2 YYEKEE (reference sequence). Trimming shortened V by 1 base and J by 0 bases, and 8 bases separated the two germline ends. CDR3 DNA sequence: TGTGCCAGCAGCTTGCAATTGATCTCTGGAAACACCATATATTTT. Its translation: CASSLQLISGNTIYF. Using reference TRBV5-5 and TRBJ1-3 for the parts outside the CDR3, the full variable domain is DAGVTQSPTHLIKTRGQQVTLRCSPISGHKSVSWYQQVLGQGPQFIFQYYEKEERGRGNFPDRFSARQFPNYSSELNVNALLLGDSALYLCASSLQLISGNTIYFGEGSWLTVV.

This clonotype was observed at least ten times. The V gene is TRBV6-2 or TRBV6-3, the J gene TRBJ1-2; D uncertain. Per the germline V gene, CDR1 is MNHEY and CDR2 is SVGEGT. The CDR3 spans 13 residues. V gave up 2 bases and J gave up 4 bases, with 8 bases separating them. CDR3 coding DNA: TGTGCCAGCAGTTACACGGGAGGCTATGGCTACACCTTC. Its translation is CASSYTGGYGYTF.

This clonotype occurred many times. The V and J genes are TRBV12-3 or TRBV12-4 and TRBJ2-7; possible D gene TRBD2, 7 bases. The CDR3 sequence is 16 residues long. Trimming took 5 bases from V and 1 from J, leaving 18 bases between them. CDR3 in DNA: TGTGCCAGCAGTCCCGGGGGCGGGGGACTGTCCTACGAGCAGTACTTC. It codes for CASSPGGGGLSYEQYF.